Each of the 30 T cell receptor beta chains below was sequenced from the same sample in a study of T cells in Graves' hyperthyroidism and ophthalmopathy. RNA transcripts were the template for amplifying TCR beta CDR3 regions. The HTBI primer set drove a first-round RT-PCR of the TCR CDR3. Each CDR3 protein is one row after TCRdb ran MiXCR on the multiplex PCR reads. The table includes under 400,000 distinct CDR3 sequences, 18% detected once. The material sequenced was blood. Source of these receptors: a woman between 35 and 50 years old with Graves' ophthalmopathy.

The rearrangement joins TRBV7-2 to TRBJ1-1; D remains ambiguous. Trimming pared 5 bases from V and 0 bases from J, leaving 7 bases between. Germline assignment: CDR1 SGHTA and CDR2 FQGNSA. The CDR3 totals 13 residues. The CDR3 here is CASSTQMNTEAFF. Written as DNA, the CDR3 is TGTGCCAGCAGCACGCAGATGAACACTGAAGCTTTCTTT.

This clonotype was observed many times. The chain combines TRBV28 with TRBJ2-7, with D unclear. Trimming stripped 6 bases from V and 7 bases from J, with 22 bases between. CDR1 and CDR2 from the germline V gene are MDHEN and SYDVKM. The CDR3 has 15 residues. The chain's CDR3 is CASRVRFEAGREQYF. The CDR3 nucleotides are TGTGCCAGCAGAGTAAGGTTTGAGGCTGGGCGTGAGCAGTACTTC.

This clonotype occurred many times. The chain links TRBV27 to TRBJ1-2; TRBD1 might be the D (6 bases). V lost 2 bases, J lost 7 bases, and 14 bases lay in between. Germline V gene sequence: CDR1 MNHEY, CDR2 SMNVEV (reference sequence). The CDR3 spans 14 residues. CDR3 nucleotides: TGTGCCAGCAGTTTAAGACCGGGGGCCGGTGGCTACACCTTC. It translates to CASSLRPGAGGYTF.

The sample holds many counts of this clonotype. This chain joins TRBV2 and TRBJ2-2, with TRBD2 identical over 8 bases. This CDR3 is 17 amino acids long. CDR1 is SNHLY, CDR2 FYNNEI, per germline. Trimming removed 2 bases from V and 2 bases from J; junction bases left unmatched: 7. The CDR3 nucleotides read TGTGCCAGCAGTGAAACGGGACTAGGGATTAACACCGGGGAGCTGTTTTTT. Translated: CASSETGLGINTGELFF.

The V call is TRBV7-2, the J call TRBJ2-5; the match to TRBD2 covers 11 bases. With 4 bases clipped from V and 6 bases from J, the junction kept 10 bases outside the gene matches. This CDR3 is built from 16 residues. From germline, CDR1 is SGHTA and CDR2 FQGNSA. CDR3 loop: CASSWSSGGATQTQYF. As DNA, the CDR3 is TGTGCCAGCAGCTGGAGTAGCGGGGGGGCAACGCAGACCCAGTACTTC.

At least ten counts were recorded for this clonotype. The CDR3 bases are TGTGCCAGCAGCTACGGGACAGGCCTTATCGGGGAGCTGTTTTTT. Amino acid sequence: CASSYGTGLIGELFF. This chain connects TRBV13 to TRBJ2-2; 8 nucleotides line up with TRBD1. V shed 4 bases, J shed 7 bases, and the junction held 8 bases outside the gene matches. This CDR3 has 15 residues. Per the germline V gene, CDR1 is PRHDT and CDR2 is FYEKMQ (reference sequence).

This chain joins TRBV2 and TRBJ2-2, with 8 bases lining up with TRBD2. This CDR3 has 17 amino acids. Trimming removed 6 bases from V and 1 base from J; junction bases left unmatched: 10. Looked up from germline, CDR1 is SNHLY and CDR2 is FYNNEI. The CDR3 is CASRESVAGLNTGELFF. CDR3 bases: TGTGCCAGCAGGGAAAGTGTAGCGGGACTGAACACCGGGGAGCTGTTTTTT.

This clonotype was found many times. CDR3 residues: CASSPTSLAKNIQYF. CDR3 nucleotide sequence: TGCGCCAGCAGCCCGACCTCTTTAGCCAAAAACATTCAGTACTTC. This sequence joins TRBV5-1 and TRBJ2-4; D unresolved. V lost 4 bases, J lost 0 bases, and 11 bases lay in between. CDR3 length: 15 residues. Germline values: CDR1 SGHRS, CDR2 YFSETQ.

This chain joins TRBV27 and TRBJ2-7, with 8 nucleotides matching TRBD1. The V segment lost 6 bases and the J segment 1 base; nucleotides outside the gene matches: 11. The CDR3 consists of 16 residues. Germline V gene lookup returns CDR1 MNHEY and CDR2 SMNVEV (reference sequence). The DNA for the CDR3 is TGTGCCAGCAGCCAGACTAGACAGGGGCCATCCTACGAGCAGTACTTC. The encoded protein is CASSQTRQGPSYEQYF.

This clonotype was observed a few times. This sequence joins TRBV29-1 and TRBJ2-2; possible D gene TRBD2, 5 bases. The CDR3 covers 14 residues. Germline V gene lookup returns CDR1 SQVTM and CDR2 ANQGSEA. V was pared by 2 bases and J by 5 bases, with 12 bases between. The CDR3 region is CSVEPLRGTGELFF. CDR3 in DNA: TGCAGCGTTGAACCCCTCCGGGGAACCGGGGAGCTGTTTTTT.

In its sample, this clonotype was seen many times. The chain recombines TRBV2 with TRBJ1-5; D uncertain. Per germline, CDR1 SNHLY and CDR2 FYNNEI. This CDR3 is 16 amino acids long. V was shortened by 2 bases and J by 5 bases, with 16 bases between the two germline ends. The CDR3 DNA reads TGTGCCAGCAGTGAATTAGGACCGCAGCTCTATCAGCCCCAGCATTTT. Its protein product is CASSELGPQLYQPQHF.

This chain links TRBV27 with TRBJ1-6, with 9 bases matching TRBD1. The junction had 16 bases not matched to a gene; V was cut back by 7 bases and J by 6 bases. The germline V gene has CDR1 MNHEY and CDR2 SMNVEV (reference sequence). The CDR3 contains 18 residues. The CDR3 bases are TGTGCCAGCACCACCACAGGGGGCGCTGGCCTGGGTAATTCACCCCTCCACTTT. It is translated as CASTTTGGAGLGNSPLHF.

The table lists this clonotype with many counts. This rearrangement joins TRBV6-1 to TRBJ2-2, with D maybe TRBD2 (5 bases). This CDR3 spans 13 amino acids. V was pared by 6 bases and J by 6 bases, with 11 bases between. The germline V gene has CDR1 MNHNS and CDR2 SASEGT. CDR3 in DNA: TGTGCCAGCAGCGAAACACTAGCCGGGGAGCTGTTTTTT. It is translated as CASSETLAGELFF.

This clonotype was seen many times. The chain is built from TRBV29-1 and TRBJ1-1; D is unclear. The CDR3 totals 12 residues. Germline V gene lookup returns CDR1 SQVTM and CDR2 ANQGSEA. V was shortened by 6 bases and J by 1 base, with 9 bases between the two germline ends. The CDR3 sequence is CSVRASNTEAFF. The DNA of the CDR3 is TGCAGCGTCCGGGCGTCGAACACTGAAGCTTTCTTT.

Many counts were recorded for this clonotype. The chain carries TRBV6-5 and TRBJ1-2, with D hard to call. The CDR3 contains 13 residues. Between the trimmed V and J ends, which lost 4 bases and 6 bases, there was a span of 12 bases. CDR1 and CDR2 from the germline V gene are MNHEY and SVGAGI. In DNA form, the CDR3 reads TGTGCCAGCAGTTCGAGGGTGGGGAATGGCTACACCTTC. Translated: CASSSRVGNGYTF.

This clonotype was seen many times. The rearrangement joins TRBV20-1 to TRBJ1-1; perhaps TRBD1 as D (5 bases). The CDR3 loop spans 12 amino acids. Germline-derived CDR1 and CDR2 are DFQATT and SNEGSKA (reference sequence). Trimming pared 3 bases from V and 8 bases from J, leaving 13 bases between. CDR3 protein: CSARRAGREAFF. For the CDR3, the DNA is TGCAGTGCTAGGAGGGCAGGGCGAGAAGCTTTCTTT.

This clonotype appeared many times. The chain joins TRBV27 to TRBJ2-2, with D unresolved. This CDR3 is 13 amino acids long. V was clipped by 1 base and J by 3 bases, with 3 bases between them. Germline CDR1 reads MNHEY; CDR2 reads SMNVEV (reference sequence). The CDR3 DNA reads TGTGCCAGCAGTTTATTTTACACCGGGGAGCTGTTTTTT. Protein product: CASSLFYTGELFF.

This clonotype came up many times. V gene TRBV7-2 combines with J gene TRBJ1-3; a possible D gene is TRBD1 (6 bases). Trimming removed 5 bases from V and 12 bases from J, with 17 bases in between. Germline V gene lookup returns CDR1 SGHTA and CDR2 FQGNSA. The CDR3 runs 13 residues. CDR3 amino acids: CASSMLQGQFIYF. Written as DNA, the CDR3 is TGTGCCAGCAGCATGCTTCAGGGGCAATTCATATATTTT. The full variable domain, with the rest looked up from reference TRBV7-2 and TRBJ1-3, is GAGVSQSPSNKVTEKGKDVELRCDPISGHTALYWYRQSLGQGLEFLIYFQGNSAPDKSGLPSDRFSAERTGGSVSTLTIQRTQQEDSAVYLCASSMLQGQFIYFGEGSWLTVV.

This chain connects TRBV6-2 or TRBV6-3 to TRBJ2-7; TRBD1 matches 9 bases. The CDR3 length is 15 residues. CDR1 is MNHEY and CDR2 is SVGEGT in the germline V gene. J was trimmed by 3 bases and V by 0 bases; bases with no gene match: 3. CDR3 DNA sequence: TGTGCCAGCAGTTACTCCTCGGACAGGGGCTACGAGCAGTACTTC. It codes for CASSYSSDRGYEQYF.

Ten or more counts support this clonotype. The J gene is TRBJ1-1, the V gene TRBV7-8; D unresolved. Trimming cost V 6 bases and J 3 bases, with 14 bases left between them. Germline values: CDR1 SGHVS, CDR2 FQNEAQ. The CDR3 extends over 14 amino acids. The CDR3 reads CASSSVGVHTEAFF. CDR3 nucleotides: TGTGCCAGCAGTTCGGTCGGGGTACACACTGAAGCTTTCTTT.

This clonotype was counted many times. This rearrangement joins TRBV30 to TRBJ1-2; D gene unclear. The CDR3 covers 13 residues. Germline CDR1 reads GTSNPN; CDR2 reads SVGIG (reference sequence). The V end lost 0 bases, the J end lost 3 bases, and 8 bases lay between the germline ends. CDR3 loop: CAWSVLMDYGYTF. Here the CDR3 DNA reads TGTGCCTGGAGTGTACTCATGGACTATGGCTACACCTTC.

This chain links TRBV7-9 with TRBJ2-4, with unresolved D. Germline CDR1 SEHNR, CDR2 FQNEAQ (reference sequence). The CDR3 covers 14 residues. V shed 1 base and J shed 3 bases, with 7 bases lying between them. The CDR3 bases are TGTGCCAGCAGCTTAGATCTAGGCAAAAACATTCAGTACTTC. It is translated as CASSLDLGKNIQYF.

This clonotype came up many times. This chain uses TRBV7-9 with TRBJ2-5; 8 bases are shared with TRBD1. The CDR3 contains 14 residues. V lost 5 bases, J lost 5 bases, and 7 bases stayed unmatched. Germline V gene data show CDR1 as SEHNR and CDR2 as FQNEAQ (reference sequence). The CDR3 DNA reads TGTGCCAGCAGCCGACAGGGGCAGGTGGAGACCCAGTACTTC. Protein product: CASSRQGQVETQYF.

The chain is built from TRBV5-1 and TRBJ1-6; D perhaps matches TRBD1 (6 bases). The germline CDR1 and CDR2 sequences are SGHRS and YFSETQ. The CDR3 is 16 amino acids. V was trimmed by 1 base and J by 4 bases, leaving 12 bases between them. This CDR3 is CASSLSGARYNSPLHF. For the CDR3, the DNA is TGCGCCAGCAGCTTGTCGGGGGCGCGATATAATTCACCCCTCCACTTT.

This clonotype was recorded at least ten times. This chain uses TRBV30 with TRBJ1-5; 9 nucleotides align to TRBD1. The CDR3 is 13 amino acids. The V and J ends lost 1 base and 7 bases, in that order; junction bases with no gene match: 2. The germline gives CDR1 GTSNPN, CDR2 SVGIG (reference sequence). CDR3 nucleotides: TGTGCCTGGAGTGGGGACAGGGCACAGCCCCAGCATTTT. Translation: CAWSGDRAQPQHF.

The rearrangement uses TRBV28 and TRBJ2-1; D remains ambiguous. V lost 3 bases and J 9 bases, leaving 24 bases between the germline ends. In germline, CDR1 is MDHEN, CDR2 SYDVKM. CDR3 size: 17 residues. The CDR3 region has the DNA TGTGCCAGCAGTTTGGTCGGGCGAGGAGCCTACTCGCCTGAGCAGTTCTTC. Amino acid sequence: CASSLVGRGAYSPEQFF. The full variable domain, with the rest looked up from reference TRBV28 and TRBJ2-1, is DVKVTQSSRYLVKRTGEKVFLECVQDMDHENMFWYRQDPGLGLRLIYFSYDVKMKEKGDIPEGYSVSREKKERFSLILESASTNQTSMYLCASSLVGRGAYSPEQFFGPGTRLTVL.

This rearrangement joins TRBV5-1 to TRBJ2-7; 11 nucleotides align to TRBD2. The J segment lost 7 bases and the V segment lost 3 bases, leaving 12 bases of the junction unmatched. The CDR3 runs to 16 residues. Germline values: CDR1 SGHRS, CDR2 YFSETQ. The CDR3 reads CASSSYLAGGPSEQYF. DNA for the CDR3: TGCGCCAGCAGCTCCTATTTAGCGGGAGGGCCTTCTGAGCAGTACTTC. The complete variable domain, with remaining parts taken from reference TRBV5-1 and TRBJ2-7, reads KAGVTQTPRYLIKTRGQQVTLSCSPISGHRSVSWYQQTPGQGLQFLFEYFSETQRNKGNFPGRFSGRQFSNSRSEMNVSTLELGDSALYLCASSSYLAGGPSEQYFGPGTRLTVT.

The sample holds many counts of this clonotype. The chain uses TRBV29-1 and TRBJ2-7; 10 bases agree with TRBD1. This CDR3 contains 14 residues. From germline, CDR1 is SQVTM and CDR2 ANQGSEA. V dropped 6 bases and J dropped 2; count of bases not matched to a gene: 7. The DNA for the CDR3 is TGCAGCGTCAGGAGGGGGACAGGGGCCTACGAGCAGTACTTC. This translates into CSVRRGTGAYEQYF.

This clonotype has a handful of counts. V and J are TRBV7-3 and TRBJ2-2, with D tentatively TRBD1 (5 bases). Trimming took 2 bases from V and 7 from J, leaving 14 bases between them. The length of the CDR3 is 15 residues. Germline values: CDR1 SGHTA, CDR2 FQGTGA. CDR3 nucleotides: TGTGCCAGCAGCTTAGTGCCAGGGCAAGGCGGGGAGCTGTTTTTT. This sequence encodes CASSLVPGQGGELFF.

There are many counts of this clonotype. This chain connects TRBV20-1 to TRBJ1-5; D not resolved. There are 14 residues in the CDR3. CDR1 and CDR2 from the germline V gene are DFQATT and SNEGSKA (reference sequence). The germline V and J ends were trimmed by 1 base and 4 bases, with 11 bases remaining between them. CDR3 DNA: TGCAGTGCTAGAGGTGACGGCAGAAATCAGCCCCAGCATTTT. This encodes CSARGDGRNQPQHF.